The 19 T cell receptor beta chains given below trace back to one sample, sequenced in a study of OX40 agonist ivuxolimab in advanced cancers. Sequencing was performed with immunoSEQ multiplex PCR; in TCRdb, only in-frame clones are kept and a portion is missing. Of about 79,000 clones listed, roughly 94% were seen once; the top ten hold about 10%. The sample here was CD4+ or CD8+ T cells sorted from blood, taken in a trial of the OX40 agonist ivuxolimab. These receptors were collected from an adult with an advanced solid tumor such as melanoma, head and neck, liver or kidney cancer.

The chain employs TRBV6-6 and TRBJ2-3, with no clear D. This CDR3 comprises 11 residues. In germline, CDR1 is MNHNY, CDR2 SVGAGI (reference sequence). V gave up 6 bases and J gave up 2 bases, with 3 bases separating them. This chain's CDR3 is CASSPTDTQYF. DNA of the CDR3: TGTGCCAGCAGCCCCACAGATACGCAGTATTTT.

V and J are TRBV5-1 and TRBJ2-5; D remains ambiguous. Trimming stripped 0 bases from V and 0 bases from J, with 9 bases between. This CDR3 region has 15 residues. Per germline, CDR1 SGHRS and CDR2 YFSETQ. The CDR3 spells CASSLDASYQETQYF. The CDR3 region has the DNA TGCGCCAGCAGCTTGGACGCCAGCTACCAAGAGACCCAGTACTTC. Full variable domain (rest looked up from reference TRBV5-1 and TRBJ2-5): KAGVTQTPRYLIKTRGQQVTLSCSPISGHRSVSWYQQTPGQGLQFLFEYFSETQRNKGNFPGRFSGRQFSNSRSEMNVSTLELGDSALYLCASSLDASYQETQYFGPGTRLLVL.

The chain joins TRBV7-8 to TRBJ2-7, with 7 bases matching TRBD2. V lost 3 bases to trimming and J lost 1 base; unmatched junction nucleotides: 6. Germline lookup yields CDR1 SGHVS and CDR2 FQNEAQ. The CDR3 loop spans 15 amino acids. The CDR3 loop reads CASSFPGTTSYEQYF. In DNA, the CDR3 is TGTGCCAGCAGCTTTCCCGGGACTACGTCCTACGAGCAGTACTTC.

This chain joins TRBV7-8 and TRBJ2-1; D gene ambiguous. From germline, CDR1 is SGHVS and CDR2 FQNEAQ. This CDR3 contains 14 residues. Between the trimmed V and J ends, which lost 3 bases and 6 bases, there was a span of 12 bases. CDR3 nucleotides: TGTGCCAGCAGCTTCGGTCCAAACCGCAATGAGCAGTTCTTC. Protein product: CASSFGPNRNEQFF. The complete variable domain, with remaining parts taken from reference TRBV7-8 and TRBJ2-1, reads GAGVSQSPRYKVAKRGQDVALRCDPISGHVSLFWYQQALGQGPEFLTYFQNEAQLDKSGLPSDRFFAERPEGSVSTLKIQRTQQEDSAVYLCASSFGPNRNEQFFGPGTRLTVL.

The CDR3: CASSETAGNTIYF. CDR3 DNA: TGTGCCAGCAGTGAAACAGCTGGAAACACCATATATTTT. The chain employs TRBV2 and TRBJ1-3; D not resolved. The CDR3 is 13 residues long. The V gene lost 2 bases and the J gene lost 2 bases, with 4 bases spanning the gap. Germline V gene lookup returns CDR1 SNHLY and CDR2 FYNNEI.

V gene TRBV6-6 combines with J gene TRBJ2-1; 8 bases map to TRBD1. From germline, CDR1 is MNHNY and CDR2 SVGAGI (reference sequence). This CDR3 contains 15 residues. Unmatched junction bases numbered 8, after V lost 6 bases and J lost 4 bases. The CDR3 nucleotides are TGTGCCAGCAGGCCGACAGGGGAAACTTACAATGAGCAGTTCTTC. Amino acids: CASRPTGETYNEQFF.

The chain employs TRBV10-3 and TRBJ1-5; 7 positions match TRBD1. Germline-derived CDR1 and CDR2 are ENHRY and SYGVKD. The CDR3 spans 14 residues. V trimming: 2 bases; J trimming: 7 bases; junction bases outside the gene matches: 5. This chain's CDR3 is CAISELPGGQPQHF. Here the CDR3 DNA reads TGTGCCATCAGTGAGCTACCAGGGGGGCAGCCCCAGCATTTT.

This chain uses TRBV6-1 with TRBJ2-4; D might be TRBD1 (8 bases). Germline values: CDR1 MNHNS, CDR2 SASEGT. The CDR3 loop spans 18 amino acids. Trimming pared 4 bases from V and 5 bases from J, leaving 24 bases between. This CDR3 is CASSVLGGQAGLENIQYF. In DNA, the CDR3 is TGTGCCAGCAGTGTACTCGGGGGACAGGCAGGACTAGAAAACATTCAGTACTTC.

The J gene is TRBJ1-2, the V gene TRBV28, with D perhaps TRBD1 (6 bases). The germline V gene has CDR1 MDHEN and CDR2 SYDVKM. V lost 6 bases, J lost 0 bases, and 11 bases lay in between. The CDR3 spans 14 residues. The CDR3 is CASRHQGTNYGYTF. For the CDR3, the DNA is TGTGCCAGCAGACACCAGGGGACTAACTATGGCTACACCTTC.

V gene TRBV9 combines with J gene TRBJ2-7; 7 nucleotides line up with TRBD1. V lost 0 bases and J lost 3; bases outside the gene matches: 6. The CDR3 totals 15 residues. Germline CDR1 and CDR2: SGDLS and YYNGEE. The CDR3 nucleotides are TGTGCCAGCAGCGTAGGGCCCGGACAGGACTACGAGCAGTACTTC. Protein: CASSVGPGQDYEQYF.

The rearrangement links TRBV19 to TRBJ1-5; D gene unclear. The CDR3 loop spans 14 amino acids. Trimming shortened V by 2 bases and J by 3 bases, and 8 bases separated the two germline ends. The germline CDR1 and CDR2 sequences are LNHDA and SQIVND (reference sequence). CDR3 sequence (DNA): TGTGCCAGTAGTATACAGGTGTTCAATCAGCCCCAGCATTTT. This gives the protein CASSIQVFNQPQHF.

This chain uses TRBV5-6 with TRBJ2-1, with D maybe TRBD2 (6 bases). The V end lost 4 bases, the J end lost 4 bases, and 18 bases lay between the germline ends. This CDR3 has 16 amino acids. Germline V gene lookup returns CDR1 SGHDT and CDR2 YYEEEE. The CDR3 DNA follows: TGTGCCAGCAGCCTTGGAGGGACCCGGTTGTACAATGAGCAGTTCTTC. This encodes CASSLGGTRLYNEQFF.

In this sample, this clone turned up once. The chain links TRBV27 to TRBJ2-7, with 8 bases fitting TRBD2. The length of the CDR3 is 13 residues. Unmatched junction bases numbered 4, after V lost 2 bases and J lost 7 bases. Germline CDR1 reads MNHEY; CDR2 reads SMNVEV (reference sequence). The CDR3 is CASSLGTSREQYF. Here the CDR3 DNA reads TGTGCCAGCAGTTTAGGGACTAGTCGGGAGCAGTACTTC.

V usage is TRBV4-1 and J usage is TRBJ1-4; weak D call: TRBD1 (5 bases). This CDR3 contains 13 residues. The germline gives CDR1 MGHRA, CDR2 YSYEKL. V was clipped by 6 bases and J by 12 bases, with 17 bases between them. CDR3 DNA sequence: TGCGCCAGCAGGGGAAAAGACAGTGGGGAACTGTTTTTT. It yields the protein CASRGKDSGELFF.

The chain is built from TRBV7-8 and TRBJ2-3; 8 bases agree with TRBD2. CDR1 SGHVS and CDR2 FQNEAQ come from the germline V gene. CDR3 length: 17 amino acids. V was pared by 5 bases and J by 0 bases, with 10 bases of the junction left unmatched. CDR3 sequence: CASSPETSGSSTDTQYF. Here the CDR3 DNA reads TGTGCCAGCAGCCCTGAAACTAGCGGATCTAGCACAGATACGCAGTATTTT.

V and J are TRBV7-3 and TRBJ2-3; TRBD2 matches at 12 bases. In germline, CDR1 is SGHTA, CDR2 FQGTGA. There are 16 residues in the CDR3. Germline trimming cut 5 bases from V and 0 bases from J; bases unmatched to any gene: 3. CDR3 sequence: CASSKGTSGSTDTQYF. DNA for the CDR3: TGTGCCAGCAGCAAAGGGACTAGCGGGAGCACAGATACGCAGTATTTT. Full variable domain (remainder filled in from reference TRBV7-3 and TRBJ2-3): GAGVSQTPSNKVTEKGKYVELRCDPISGHTALYWYRQSLGQGPEFLIYFQGTGAADDSGLPNDRFFAVRPEGSVSTLKIQRTERGDSAVYLCASSKGTSGSTDTQYFGPGTRLTVL.

V gene TRBV7-3 combines with J gene TRBJ2-3; D might be TRBD2 (6 bases). The germline V gene encodes CDR1 SGHTA and CDR2 FQGTGA. Trimming took off 2 bases at V and 0 bases at J, with 9 bases between the two ends. The CDR3 is made up of 15 amino acids. The CDR3 loop is CASSLVGTSTDTQYF. In nucleotides, the CDR3 is TGTGCCAGCAGCTTAGTCGGGACTAGCACAGATACGCAGTATTTT.

The CDR3: CAIGRLGETNYGYTF. In DNA form, the CDR3 reads TGTGCCATCGGACGTTTAGGGGAGACGAACTATGGCTACACCTTC. The chain employs TRBV10-3 and TRBJ1-2; maybe TRBD1 (5 bases). Per the germline V gene, CDR1 is ENHRY and CDR2 is SYGVKD. V gave up 8 bases and J gave up 2 bases, with 18 bases separating them. This CDR3 is 15 amino acids long.

The V and J genes are TRBV5-6 and TRBJ1-1; the D gene is possibly TRBD1 (6 bases). Trimming removed 4 bases from V and 1 base from J, with 14 bases in between. Germline CDR1 reads SGHDT; CDR2 reads YYEEEE. This CDR3 region has 15 residues. For the CDR3, the DNA is TGTGCCAGCAGCCGACCAAGACAGGCGAACACTGAAGCTTTCTTT. Translated: CASSRPRQANTEAFF.